This T cell receptor beta chain was observed in a study of T cells after yellow fever vaccination. Study outcomes and limitations: Most primary-vaccination clones reappeared after the booster (approximately 97% CD4, about 88% CD8). Among all clonotypes, a small share was observed in both CD4 and CD8 compartments.

TCRdb itself ran the 5' RACE reads through MiXCR, one entry per CDR3 protein. The sample contains more than 90,000 distinct CDR3 sequences, approximately 7.1% of which appear only once. Germline CDR1 reads MDHEN; CDR2 reads SYDVKM. The CDR3 runs to 17 residues. Trimming shortened V by 2 bases and J by 6 bases, and 20 bases separated the two germline ends. This clonotype was recorded many times. What it binds is not known. The genes are TRBV28 and TRBJ1-5; D is possibly TRBD1 (5 bases). The sample here was CD4+ T cells sorted from PBMCs, taken 45 days after the first yellow fever vaccination. This clonotype was sampled from a man aged 18-30 years who received the YFV17D yellow fever vaccine. CDR3 residues: CASSLGGGGAVSQPQHF. CDR3 DNA sequence: TGTGCCAGCAGTTTAGGGGGTGGGGGTGCTGTCTCTCAGCCCCAGCATTTT.